The table lists the clone carrying this T cell receptor beta chain with a few counts. The sample is drawn from a study of T cells in Graves' hyperthyroidism and ophthalmopathy. Disease duration under 2 months; hyperthyroidism patients were aged 18 to 65. Patients were excluded for uncontrolled infection, other autoimmune disease, pregnancy or lactation. CDR3 length: 15 amino acids. With 7 bases removed from V and 2 bases from J, the gap between germline ends came to 18 bases. Germline V gene sequence: CDR1 MDHEN, CDR2 SYDVKM. Amplified regions were TCR beta CDR3 sequences from RNA transcripts. The study used the HTBI primer set for a first-round RT-PCR of the TCR CDR3. Using its own MiXCR run on the multiplex PCR reads, TCRdb lists one record per CDR3 protein. The profile shows more than 600,000 distinct CDR3 sequences, about a sixth of them singletons.

Material for sequencing was blood. The receptor comes from a man aged 18 to 29 with Graves' hyperthyroidism. This rearrangement joins TRBV28 to TRBJ2-7, with D tentatively TRBD1 (9 bases). As DNA, the CDR3 is TGTGCCAGCACCGGGGGGGGGACAGGGCCCTACGAGCAGTACTTC. Translating it yields CASTGGGTGPYEQYF.